Shown below are 25 T cell receptor beta chains from a single sample sequenced in a study of cytotoxic CD8 clonotypes in ibrutinib-treated CLL. The method was immunoSEQ multiplex PCR; TCRdb's version includes in-frame clones alone and lacks a portion of them. The sample records 130,000 or so clones, about four fifths being singletons. Sequences were derived from PBMCs, sampled after 12 months of ibrutinib treatment. The receptors come from a human donor with chronic lymphocytic leukemia.

This clone was seen only once. The chain combines TRBV7-9 with TRBJ2-5; unclear D gene. Looked up from germline, CDR1 is SEHNR and CDR2 is FQNEAQ (reference sequence). The CDR3 has 13 residues. V was clipped by 1 base and J by 5 bases, with 8 bases between them. CDR3 nucleotide sequence: TGTGCCAGCAGCTTAGGGCTGGTGGAGACCCAGTACTTC. Its protein is CASSLGLVETQYF. Filled out from reference TRBV7-9 and TRBJ2-5, the complete variable domain reads DTGVSQNPRHKITKRGQNVTFRCDPISEHNRLYWYRQTLGQGPEFLTYFQNEAQLEKSRLLSDRFSAERPKGSFSTLEIQRTEQGDSAMYLCASSLGLVETQYFGPGTRLLVL.

This clone has a single count. In nucleotides, the CDR3 is TGTGCCAGCAGCCAACGTTGGTCCTACCCGAGCACAGATACGCAGTATTTT. This gives the protein CASSQRWSYPSTDTQYF. The chain has TRBV14 and TRBJ2-3; D not resolved. V lost 2 bases and J lost 0, with 15 bases in between. The CDR3 spans 17 residues. Looked up from germline, CDR1 is SGHDN and CDR2 is FVKESK.

The chain joins TRBV19 to TRBJ2-3; D uncertain. Trimming shortened V by 9 bases and J by 0 bases, and 16 bases separated the two germline ends. The CDR3 has 15 amino acids. Per the germline V gene, CDR1 is LNHDA and CDR2 is SQIVND (reference sequence). Here the CDR3 reads CASSENFVSTDTQYF. The CDR3 DNA sequence: TGTGCCAGCAGTGAGAATTTTGTTAGCACAGATACGCAGTATTTT.

The J gene is TRBJ2-1, the V gene TRBV5-1; 7 bases agree with TRBD1. The V gene end was trimmed by 4 bases and the J gene end by 4 bases; junction bases not matched to a gene: 8. Per germline, CDR1 SGHRS and CDR2 YFSETQ. The CDR3 spans 15 residues. CDR3 coding DNA: TGCGCCAGCAGCGAAGGGGGCCCTAAGTACAATGAGCAGTTCTTC. Its translation is CASSEGGPKYNEQFF.

This clone was observed a handful of times. The rearrangement joins TRBV14 to TRBJ2-3; D unresolved. Germline V gene data show CDR1 as SGHDN and CDR2 as FVKESK. The CDR3 consists of 13 residues. The V and J ends lost 0 bases and 6 bases respectively, with 7 bases between them. CDR3: CASSQDRWDTQYF. CDR3 coding DNA: TGTGCCAGCAGCCAAGATAGATGGGATACGCAGTATTTT. The full variable domain, in which reference TRBV14 and TRBJ2-3 provide the parts outside the CDR3, is EAGVTQFPSHSVIEKGQTVTLRCDPISGHDNLYWYRRVMGKEIKFLLHFVKESKQDESGMPNNRFLAERTGGTYSTLKVQPAELEDSGVYFCASSQDRWDTQYFGPGTRLTVL.

The chain is built from TRBV11-3 and TRBJ2-1; 9 bases are a match to TRBD1. From germline, CDR1 is SGHNT and CDR2 YENEEA. After removal of 5 bases from V and 5 bases from J, the junction contained 7 bases not matched to a gene. The CDR3 contains 15 residues. The CDR3 sequence: CASSKGQGHHNEQFF. DNA for the CDR3: TGTGCCAGCAGCAAGGGACAGGGCCACCACAATGAGCAGTTCTTC.

The gene calls are TRBV7-9 and TRBJ2-1; 9 bases are shared with TRBD2. CDR3 size: 16 residues. The V segment lost 7 bases and the J segment 2 bases; nucleotides outside the gene matches: 9. Germline V gene lookup returns CDR1 SEHNR and CDR2 FQNEAQ (reference sequence). CDR3 loop: CASTGRGRATYNEQFF. The CDR3 coding sequence is TGTGCCAGCACCGGACGCGGGAGGGCCACCTACAATGAGCAGTTCTTC.

The chain employs TRBV30 and TRBJ2-7; D not certain. CDR3 length: 13 amino acids. From germline, CDR1 is GTSNPN and CDR2 SVGIG (reference sequence). The V end was cut by 1 base, the J end by 3 bases, with 10 bases between. CDR3 coding DNA: TGTGCCTGGAGTGACAGCTACATCTACGAGCAGTACTTC. Its translation: CAWSDSYIYEQYF.

This chain connects TRBV6-1 to TRBJ1-3; D is perhaps TRBD1 (5 bases). Trimming took 7 bases from V and 1 from J, leaving 8 bases between them. The CDR3 is 13 residues long. The germline V gene encodes CDR1 MNHNS and CDR2 SASEGT. The CDR3 DNA follows: TGTGCCAGCAAAGAGGGGTCTGGAAACACCATATATTTT. It codes for CASKEGSGNTIYF.

The CDR3 region is CASSESHQRKGTQYF. The CDR3 nucleotides read TGTGCCAGCAGTGAGAGTCACCAGAGAAAGGGTACGCAGTATTTT. The chain uses TRBV2 and TRBJ2-3; the D is unclear. There are 15 residues in the CDR3. CDR1 is SNHLY and CDR2 is FYNNEI in the germline V gene. V lost 3 bases and J 8 bases, leaving 18 bases between the germline ends.

This chain joins TRBV5-1 and TRBJ2-7; D may be TRBD2 (6 bases). The CDR3 extends over 13 amino acids. CDR1 and CDR2 (germline): SGHRS, YFSETQ. The V end was cut by 4 bases, the J end by 1 base, with 9 bases between. The CDR3 DNA reads as TGCGCCAGCAGCAGGAGGGATTCCTACGAGCAGTACTTC. Translation gives CASSRRDSYEQYF.

CDR3 loop: CASTPHRDRRYGYTF. The CDR3 coding sequence is TGTGCCAGCACCCCCCACCGGGACAGAAGATATGGCTACACCTTC. The J gene is TRBJ1-2, the V gene TRBV6-5, with 7 bases that match TRBD1. Trimming at V came to 7 bases and at J to 5 bases, leaving 13 bases not matched to a gene. The length of the CDR3 is 15 residues. The germline V gene has CDR1 MNHEY and CDR2 SVGAGI.

This clone has only a few counts. The chain links TRBV5-5 to TRBJ1-5, with TRBD1 as a possible D gene (6 bases). Trimming removed 7 bases from V and 2 bases from J, with 13 bases in between. The germline V gene has CDR1 SGHKS and CDR2 YYEKEE (reference sequence). The length of the CDR3 is 14 residues. For the CDR3, the DNA is TGTGCCAGCGCGGGAGAGGGGGGCAATCAGCCCCAGCATTTT. This gives the protein CASAGEGGNQPQHF.

The chain has TRBV11-2 and TRBJ2-7, with 8 bases identical to TRBD2. The germline gives CDR1 SGHAT, CDR2 FQNNGV. The junction had 3 bases not matched to a gene; V was cut back by 2 bases and J by 3 bases. CDR3 size: 14 residues. The DNA for the CDR3 is TGTGCCAGCAGCTTACTGAGCGGGAGCTACGAGCAGTACTTC. Its translation: CASSLLSGSYEQYF.

The chain uses TRBV5-6 and TRBJ1-5, with 7 nucleotides matching TRBD1. Germline V CDR1 and CDR2: SGHDT, YYEEEE. The CDR3 runs to 16 residues. V was pared by 0 bases and J by 1 base, with 4 bases of the junction left unmatched. The CDR3 DNA sequence: TGTGCCAGCAGCTTGGCCTACAGGGGCAGCAATCAGCCCCAGCATTTT. Protein: CASSLAYRGSNQPQHF. The variable domain in full, with the rest retrieved from reference TRBV5-6 and TRBJ1-5, is DAGVTQSPTHLIKTRGQQVTLRCSPKSGHDTVSWYQQALGQGPQFIFQYYEEEERQRGNFPDRFSGHQFPNYSSELNVNALLLGDSALYLCASSLAYRGSNQPQHFGDGTRLSIL.

The chain is built from TRBV5-4 and TRBJ2-1; unclear D gene. Germline V gene data show CDR1 as SGHNT and CDR2 as YYREEE (reference sequence). The CDR3 contains 15 residues. Trimming cost V 1 base and J 3 bases, with 11 bases left between them. DNA of the CDR3: TGTGCCAGCAGCTTGAAAGACAAGGGCTACAATGAGCAGTTCTTC. This sequence encodes CASSLKDKGYNEQFF.

The chain joins TRBV18 to TRBJ2-5; 7 bases line up with TRBD1. V shed 3 bases and J 4 bases; nucleotides not matched to a gene: 5. Germline V lookup: CDR1 KGHSH, CDR2 LQKENI. The CDR3 is 14 amino acids. The CDR3 loop reads CASSPVYRGETQYF. The CDR3 DNA sequence: TGTGCCAGCTCACCCGTCTACAGGGGAGAGACCCAGTACTTC.

This clone was seen more than once but under ten times. J is TRBJ2-1 and V is TRBV4-2; 9 bases align to TRBD2. The CDR3 extends over 17 amino acids. V trimming: 2 bases; J trimming: 7 bases; junction bases outside the gene matches: 12. Germline CDR1 LGHNA, CDR2 YNFKEQ. Here the CDR3 DNA reads TGTGCCAGCAGCCAACTAACGGCTAGCGGGAATGTGAATGAGCAGTTCTTC. This translates into CASSQLTASGNVNEQFF.

This sequence joins TRBV15 and TRBJ2-7, with D possibly being TRBD1 or TRBD2 (5 bases each). With 0 bases removed from V and 4 bases from J, the gap between germline ends came to 10 bases. This CDR3 region has 14 residues. The germline CDR1 and CDR2 sequences are LNHNV and YYDKDF (reference sequence). The CDR3 protein is CATSRDGGVYEQYF. CDR3 coding DNA: TGTGCCACCAGCAGAGATGGGGGAGTTTACGAGCAGTACTTC.

V is TRBV7-3 and J is TRBJ2-3, with no clear D. CDR3 length equals 13 residues. V was trimmed by 5 bases and J by 0 bases, leaving 6 bases between them. Germline V lookup: CDR1 SGHTA, CDR2 FQGTGA. The CDR3 loop reads CASSAYSTDTQYF. For the CDR3, the DNA is TGTGCCAGCAGCGCGTATAGCACAGATACGCAGTATTTT.

The J gene is TRBJ2-5, the V gene TRBV30; D gene uncertain. The ends were cut back, 0 bases at V and 5 bases at J, with 10 bases in the middle. The germline gives CDR1 GTSNPN, CDR2 SVGIG (reference sequence). The CDR3 is made up of 13 amino acids. The CDR3: CAWSVRFRETQYF. DNA for the CDR3: TGTGCCTGGAGTGTTAGGTTCCGGGAGACCCAGTACTTC.

The genes are TRBV14 and TRBJ2-5; D unclear. Germline values: CDR1 SGHDN, CDR2 FVKESK. Trimming took 0 bases from V and 4 from J, leaving 12 bases between them. The CDR3 is 15 residues long. The CDR3 coding sequence is TGTGCCAGCAGCCAAGACGTCTTCCCGGGAGAGACCCAGTACTTC. Protein product: CASSQDVFPGETQYF.

The chain employs TRBV18 and TRBJ1-2; D remains unclear. Trimming cost V 3 bases and J 6 bases, with 11 bases left between them. This CDR3 contains 13 residues. Germline loops: CDR1 KGHSH, CDR2 LQKENI. The chain's CDR3 is CASSPRQEDGYTF. CDR3 DNA sequence: TGTGCCAGCTCACCGCGGCAAGAAGATGGCTACACCTTC.

This clone appeared a few times. This chain joins TRBV20-1 and TRBJ1-2; no clear D gene. This CDR3 comprises 8 residues. Deletions cut 4 bases from V and 6 bases from J, with 0 bases between. Germline V gene data show CDR1 as DFQATT and CDR2 as SNEGSKA (reference sequence). The CDR3 loop is CSANGYTF. The CDR3 DNA reads TGCAGTGCTAATGGCTACACCTTC.

This chain uses TRBV7-2 with TRBJ2-5, with TRBD1 matching 7 bases. CDR3 size: 14 residues. Trimming at V came to 5 bases and at J to 2 bases, leaving 5 bases not matched to a gene. CDR1 is SGHTA and CDR2 is FQGNSA in the germline V gene. The CDR3 is CASSTAGGQETQYF. CDR3 nucleotides: TGTGCCAGCAGCACTGCAGGGGGTCAAGAGACCCAGTACTTC. The complete variable domain, with remaining parts taken from reference TRBV7-2 and TRBJ2-5, reads GAGVSQSPSNKVTEKGKDVELRCDPISGHTALYWYRQSLGQGLEFLIYFQGNSAPDKSGLPSDRFSAERTGGSVSTLTIQRTQQEDSAVYLCASSTAGGQETQYFGPGTRLLVL.